The sequence of this T cell receptor beta chain was determined in a study of cytomegalovirus exposure and HLA in healthy donors. Regarding the study as a whole: The study recorded over 150 TCR beta chains that were cytomegalovirus-associated.

The table came from immunoSEQ multiplex PCR; TCRdb's copy has only in-frame clones and leaves some out. The sample holds roughly 65,000 clones, 94% seen once. As to this clone: What it recognizes is unknown.

Germline CDR1 and CDR2: MGHRA and YSYEKL. Trimming took 1 base from V and 4 from J, leaving 26 bases between them. The CDR3 covers 20 residues. This chain uses TRBV4-1 with TRBJ2-1; D may be TRBD2 (6 bases). Sequencing input: PBMCs. The sequence derives from a man aged 18 to 35 in good health and CMV-seropositive. In DNA form, the CDR3 reads TGCGCCAGCAGCCAAGCCCGGTTAGACGGGTCCCGGGGGAGTTACAATGAGCAGTTCTTC. Translating gives CASSQARLDGSRGSYNEQFF.